This T cell receptor (beta chain) was captured in a study of identical twins. General study results and limits: Fewer insertions were carried by abundant cord blood beta clonotypes, but none was seen in memory repertoires.

The CDR3 is made up of 16 amino acids. The V and J ends lost 6 bases and 7 bases, in that order; junction bases with no gene match: 7. TCRdb re-analysed the 5' RACE reads in MiXCR, keeping a single row per CDR3 protein. The sample has approximately 620,000 distinct CDR3 sequences, over 8.5% seen once; the top ten hold more than 0.75%. This clonotype was seen only a few times. The antigen remains unidentified. This sample was also put to use in a study of yellow fever vaccine responses in identical twins.

This clonotype was sampled from a woman aged 18-29 years in good health. Material: PBMCs. The chain uses TRBV12-3 or TRBV12-4 and TRBJ1-6, with 12 bases lining up with TRBD1. CDR3 nucleotides: TGTGCCAGCAGCACCGGGACAGGGGGCGGAAATTCACCCCTCCACTTT. Its protein is CASSTGTGGGNSPLHF.